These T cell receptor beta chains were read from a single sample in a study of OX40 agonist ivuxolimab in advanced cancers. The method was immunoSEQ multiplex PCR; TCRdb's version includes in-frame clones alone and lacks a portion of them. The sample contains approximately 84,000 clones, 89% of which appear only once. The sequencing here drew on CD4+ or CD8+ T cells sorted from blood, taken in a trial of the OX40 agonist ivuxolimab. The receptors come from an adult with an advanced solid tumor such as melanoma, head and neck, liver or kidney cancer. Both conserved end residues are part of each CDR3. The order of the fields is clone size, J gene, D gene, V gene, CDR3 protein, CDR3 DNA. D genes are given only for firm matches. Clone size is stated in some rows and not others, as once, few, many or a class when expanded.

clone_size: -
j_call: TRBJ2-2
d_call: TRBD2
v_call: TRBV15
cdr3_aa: CATRRRGEYTGELFF
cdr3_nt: TGTGCCACCAGGAGGCGGGGGGAATACACCGGGGAGCTGTTTTTT

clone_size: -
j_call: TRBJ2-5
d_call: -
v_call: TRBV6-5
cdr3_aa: CASSYRDKRETQYF
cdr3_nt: TGTGCCAGCAGTTACCGGGACAAACGAGAGACCCAGTACTTC

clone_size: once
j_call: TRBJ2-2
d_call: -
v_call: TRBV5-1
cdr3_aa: CASYEGGNTGELFF
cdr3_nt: TGCGCCTCCTACGAGGGGGGGAACACCGGGGAGCTGTTTTTT

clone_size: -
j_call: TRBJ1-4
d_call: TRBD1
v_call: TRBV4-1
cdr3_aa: CASSQDTGQGATNEKLFF
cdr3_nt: TGCGCCAGCAGCCAAGATACGGGACAGGGAGCAACTAATGAAAAACTGTTTTTT

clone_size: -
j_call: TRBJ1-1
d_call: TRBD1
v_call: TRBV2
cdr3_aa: CASRTGVGTEAFF
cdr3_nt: TGTGCCAGCAGGACAGGGGTCGGCACTGAAGCTTTCTTT

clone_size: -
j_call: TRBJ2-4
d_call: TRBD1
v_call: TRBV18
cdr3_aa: CASSRDGQGGFYF
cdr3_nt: TGTGCCAGCTCACGCGATGGACAGGGCGGGTTTTACTTC

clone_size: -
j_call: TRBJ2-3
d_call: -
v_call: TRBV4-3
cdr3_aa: CASSPQPSTTDTQYF
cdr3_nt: TGCGCCAGCAGCCCCCAACCGAGCACCACAGATACGCAGTATTTT

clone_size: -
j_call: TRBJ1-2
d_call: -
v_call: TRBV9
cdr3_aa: CASSVGQLYYGYTF
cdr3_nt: TGTGCCAGCAGCGTAGGACAGCTATACTATGGCTACACCTTC

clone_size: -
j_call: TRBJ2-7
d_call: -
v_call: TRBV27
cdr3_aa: CASSLRTAIYYEQYF
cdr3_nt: TGTGCCAGCAGTCTGAGGACAGCGATATACTACGAGCAGTACTTC

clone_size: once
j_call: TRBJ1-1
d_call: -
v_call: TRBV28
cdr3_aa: CASSFPPVGQRSLNTEAFF
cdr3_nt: TGTGCCAGCAGTTTCCCCCCTGTTGGACAGAGATCCTTGAACACTGAAGCTTTCTTT

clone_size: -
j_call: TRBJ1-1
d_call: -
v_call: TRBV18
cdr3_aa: CASSRDGQGTEAFF
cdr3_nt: TGTGCCAGCTCCCGAGACGGGCAGGGCACTGAAGCTTTCTTT

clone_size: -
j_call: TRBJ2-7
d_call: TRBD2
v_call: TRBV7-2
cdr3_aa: CASSLKLRSGSEYEQYF
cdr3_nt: TGTGCCAGCAGCTTAAAACTAAGGAGCGGGAGTGAGTACGAGCAGTACTTC

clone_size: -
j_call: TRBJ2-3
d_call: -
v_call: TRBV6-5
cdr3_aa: CASSYSVGEGTDTQYF
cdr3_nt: TGTGCCAGCAGTTACTCTGTGGGAGAGGGCACAGATACGCAGTATTTT

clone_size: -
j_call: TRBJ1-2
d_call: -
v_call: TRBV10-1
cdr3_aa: CASSAGDNYGYTF
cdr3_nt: TGCGCCAGCAGTGCAGGGGATAACTATGGCTACACCTTC

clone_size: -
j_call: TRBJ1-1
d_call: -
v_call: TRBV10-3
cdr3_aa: CAISGGGLTTGAFF
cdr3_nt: TGTGCCATCAGTGGGGGAGGGTTGACCACAGGGGCTTTCTTT

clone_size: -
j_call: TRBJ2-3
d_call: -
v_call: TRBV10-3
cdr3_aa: CAISESLATDTQYF
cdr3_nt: TGTGCCATCAGTGAGTCACTAGCCACAGATACGCAGTATTTT

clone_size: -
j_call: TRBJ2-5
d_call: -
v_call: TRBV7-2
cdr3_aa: CASILGWGMKETQYF
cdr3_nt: TGTGCCAGCATCCTAGGGTGGGGGATGAAAGAGACCCAGTACTTC

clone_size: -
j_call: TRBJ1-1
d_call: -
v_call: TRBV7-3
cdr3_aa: CASSLSSMGNSEAFF
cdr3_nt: TGTGCCAGCAGCTTATCCTCTATGGGTAATTCTGAAGCTTTCTTT